This T cell receptor beta chain emerged from a study of T cell changes during pregnancy in multiple sclerosis. The germline V gene has CDR1 MNHEY and CDR2 SMNVEV (reference sequence). This CDR3 has 16 residues. V shed 3 bases and J 1 base; nucleotides not matched to a gene: 8. This clone came up a few times. Some clones are missing from TCRdb's copy, which holds only in-frame ones; the method was immunoSEQ multiplex PCR. The table includes tens of thousands of clones, 91% detected once. The source of this sequence is a female donor in good health, enrolled as a control in a pregnancy study. The source was CD4+ T cells from peripheral blood mononuclear cells, collected after pregnancy. This sequence joins TRBV27 and TRBJ1-1, with TRBD1 matching 7 bases. CDR3 protein: CASSFLKGAGNTEAFF. CDR3 coding DNA: TGTGCCAGCAGTTTCCTTAAGGGGGCGGGGAACACTGAAGCTTTCTTT.